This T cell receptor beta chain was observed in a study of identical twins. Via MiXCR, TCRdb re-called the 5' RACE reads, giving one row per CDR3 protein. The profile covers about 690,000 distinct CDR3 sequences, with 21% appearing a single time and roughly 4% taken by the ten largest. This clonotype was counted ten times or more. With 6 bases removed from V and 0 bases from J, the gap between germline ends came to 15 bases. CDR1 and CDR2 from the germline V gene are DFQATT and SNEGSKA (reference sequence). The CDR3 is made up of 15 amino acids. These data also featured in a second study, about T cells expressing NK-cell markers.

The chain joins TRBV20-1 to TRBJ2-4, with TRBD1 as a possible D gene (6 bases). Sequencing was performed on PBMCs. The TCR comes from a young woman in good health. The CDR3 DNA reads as TGCAGTGCGATCCTCGGGACACGAGCCAAAAACATTCAGTACTTC. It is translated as CSAILGTRAKNIQYF.